Below, 27 T cell receptor beta chains from the same sample are listed, as sequenced in a study of T cell responses to AZD1222 COVID-19 vaccine. The table came from immunoSEQ multiplex PCR; TCRdb's copy has only in-frame clones and leaves some out. The sample holds 95,000 to 150,000 clones; around 92% are singletons and the top ten take 11% to 15%. Specimen: peripheral blood, collected on day 0 of AZD1222 vaccination. Receptor source: an adult in good health.

This chain links TRBV3-1 (or the pseudogene TRBV3-2) with TRBJ2-2, with D unresolved. Germline loops: CDR1 LGHDT, CDR2 YNNKEL (reference sequence). V lost 3 bases to trimming and J lost 4 bases, with 12 bases between them. The CDR3 is made up of 15 amino acids. This CDR3 reads CASSQDGYLTGELFF. The CDR3 coding sequence is TGTGCCAGCAGCCAGGACGGCTATCTCACCGGGGAGCTGTTTTTT.

The V gene is TRBV7-7, the J gene TRBJ1-5; a weak D match, TRBD1 (6 bases). The CDR3 totals 16 residues. V lost 2 bases and J 3 bases, leaving 14 bases between the germline ends. Per the germline V gene, CDR1 is SSHAT and CDR2 is FNYEAQ (reference sequence). The DNA for the CDR3 is TGTGCCAGCAGCTTAAGCCGTTGGACAGTCAATCAGCCCCAGCATTTT. It is translated as CASSLSRWTVNQPQHF.

The chain couples TRBV6-5 to TRBJ2-1; the match to TRBD1 covers 7 bases. V dropped 5 bases and J dropped 12; count of bases not matched to a gene: 13. The CDR3 totals 14 residues. CDR1 is MNHEY and CDR2 is SVGAGI in the germline V gene. CDR3 coding DNA: TGTGCCAGCAGTCCCGACAGGGAACGGTTGGTGCAGTTCTTC. Its translation: CASSPDRERLVQFF.

V is TRBV6-2 or TRBV6-3 and J is TRBJ2-7; D is undetermined. The CDR3 totals 15 residues. Per germline, CDR1 MNHEY and CDR2 SVGEGT. Deletions cut 0 bases from V and 7 bases from J, with 16 bases between. DNA for the CDR3: TGTGCCAGCAGTTACTCAGGTGGCTTGATATTGGAGCAGTACTTC. As protein: CASSYSGGLILEQYF.

This clone was seen just once. V gene TRBV18 combines with J gene TRBJ1-2, with 7 bases that match TRBD1. CDR1 KGHSH and CDR2 LQKENI come from the germline V gene. V was clipped by 5 bases and J by 5 bases; unmatched bases: 8. CDR3 length: 14 amino acids. CDR3 nucleotide sequence: TGTGCCAGCTCAGGGACAGAGACAGAGTATGGCTACACCTTC. Its translation: CASSGTETEYGYTF.

The rearrangement uses TRBV7-2 and TRBJ1-1; unclear D gene. Germline V CDR1 and CDR2: SGHTA, FQGNSA. Trimming cost V 0 bases and J 5 bases, with 7 bases left between them. The CDR3 runs to 13 residues. CDR3 DNA: TGTGCCAGCAGCTTAGCACATCGGACTGAAGCTTTCTTT. This translates into CASSLAHRTEAFF.

The J gene is TRBJ2-3, the V gene TRBV27; 7 bases match TRBD2. Germline assignment: CDR1 MNHEY and CDR2 SMNVEV (reference sequence). CDR3 length: 14 residues. V lost 10 bases to trimming and J lost 2 bases; unmatched junction nucleotides: 9. The CDR3 DNA is TGTGCCACTTCAGGGCTAGCGGACACAGATACGCAGTATTTT. Protein sequence: CATSGLADTDTQYF.

The CDR3 nucleotides are TGTGCCAGCAGCTTAAGGAGGTTTAGCGGGGGGAAGAACACTGAAGCTTTCTTT. Its protein product is CASSLRRFSGGKNTEAFF. The gene calls are TRBV13 and TRBJ1-1, with D possibly matching TRBD1 (5 bases). V dropped 2 bases and J dropped 1 base, with 20 bases sitting between them. The length of the CDR3 is 18 residues. Germline-derived CDR1 and CDR2 are PRHDT and FYEKMQ (reference sequence).

This clone was seen once. This chain joins TRBV4-3 and TRBJ2-4, with TRBD1 identical over 9 bases. The CDR3 has 15 amino acids. J was trimmed by 9 bases and V by 0 bases; bases with no gene match: 6. CDR1 LGHNA and CDR2 YSLEER come from the germline V gene. In nucleotides, the CDR3 is TGCGCCAGCAGCCAAGAGAGGACAGGGGCGAGCATTCAGTACTTC. Translating it yields CASSQERTGASIQYF.

The genes are TRBV7-8 and TRBJ2-1; the D gene is possibly TRBD1 (5 bases). CDR3 length: 15 amino acids. With 6 bases removed from V and 4 bases from J, the gap between germline ends came to 16 bases. CDR1 is SGHVS and CDR2 is FQNEAQ in the germline V gene. CDR3 coding DNA: TGTGCCAGCAGTATAGGGGCAGGGCAGTACAATGAGCAGTTCTTC. Protein product: CASSIGAGQYNEQFF.

The chain couples TRBV29-1 to TRBJ1-2; perhaps TRBD1 as D (5 bases). V was trimmed by 0 bases and J by 4 bases, leaving 24 bases between them. The CDR3 sequence is 18 residues long. CDR1 SQVTM and CDR2 ANQGSEA come from the germline V gene. For the CDR3, the DNA is TGCAGCGTTGAAGAGCCCCATCTAACCTACGACAGTTCCTATGGCTACACCTTC. Protein product: CSVEEPHLTYDSSYGYTF.

This clone was seen ten or more times. The chain employs TRBV10-3 and TRBJ2-7, with unresolved D. Germline values: CDR1 ENHRY, CDR2 SYGVKD. The CDR3 covers 14 residues. Trimming cost V 2 bases and J 3 bases, with 11 bases left between them. CDR3 DNA sequence: TGTGCCATCAGTGAGAAAGCAGGCATCTACGAGCAGTACTTC. Translating it yields CAISEKAGIYEQYF.

The rearrangement links TRBV2 to TRBJ2-1; D ambiguous. Germline V gene sequence: CDR1 SNHLY, CDR2 FYNNEI. The CDR3 is 13 amino acids. Trimming cost V 4 bases and J 6 bases, with 10 bases left between them. The CDR3, as DNA: TGTGCCAGCAGTGGGTTCGTTGGCAATGAGCAGTTCTTC. Its translation is CASSGFVGNEQFF.

The genes are TRBV5-1 and TRBJ1-4, with a possible D match to TRBD1 (6 bases). Trimming left V 2 bases short and J 7 bases short, with 12 bases between. The CDR3 is made up of 14 amino acids. Germline loops: CDR1 SGHRS, CDR2 YFSETQ. The CDR3 sequence: CASSLQGEGEKLFF. The CDR3 DNA follows: TGCGCCAGCAGCTTACAGGGTGAGGGTGAAAAACTGTTTTTT.

This chain links TRBV6-2 or TRBV6-3 with TRBJ1-5; D remains ambiguous. V was clipped by 6 bases and J by 4 bases, with 10 bases between them. Per germline, CDR1 MNHEY and CDR2 SVGEGT. The CDR3 has 13 amino acids. Here the CDR3 DNA reads TGTGCCAGCAGCGCCCAGCGGAATCAGCCCCAGCATTTT. Protein product: CASSAQRNQPQHF.

The chain carries TRBV28 and TRBJ2-1, with D perhaps matching TRBD2 (5 bases). The V end lost 2 bases, the J end lost 2 bases, and 13 bases lay between the germline ends. CDR1 and CDR2 from the germline V gene are MDHEN and SYDVKM. This CDR3 has 16 residues. CDR3 sequence (DNA): TGTGCCAGCAGTTTAACGCTAGCACCTCCCTACAATGAGCAGTTCTTC. This gives the protein CASSLTLAPPYNEQFF.

This clone has only one observation. This chain joins TRBV4-1 and TRBJ1-2, with D tentatively TRBD1 (5 bases). CDR1 and CDR2 (germline): MGHRA, YSYEKL. There are 15 residues in the CDR3. Trimming stripped 5 bases from V and 8 bases from J, with 21 bases between. The CDR3 bases are TGCGCCAGCAGCAAAGGAGTCAGGGAGGTAGGGGGCTACACCTTC. It translates to CASSKGVREVGGYTF.

This sequence joins TRBV30 and TRBJ2-5; D tentatively reads TRBD1 or TRBD2 (5 bases each). The CDR3 runs 17 residues. Trimming cost V 6 bases and J 4 bases, with 27 bases left between them. The germline V gene has CDR1 GTSNPN and CDR2 SVGIG (reference sequence). DNA of the CDR3: TGTGCCTGTTTAATGGGACCGCTACTCTGGGAAGGAGAGACCCAGTACTTC. The encoded protein is CACLMGPLLWEGETQYF.

The chain uses TRBV5-8 and TRBJ2-3, with D maybe TRBD1 (6 bases). V gave up 2 bases and J gave up 4 bases, with 11 bases separating them. The CDR3 covers 14 residues. Germline V gene lookup returns CDR1 SGHTS and CDR2 YDEGEE. The CDR3 bases are TGTGCCAGCAGCTTACAGGGTCAGGCAGATACGCAGTATTTT. The encoded protein is CASSLQGQADTQYF.

The CDR3 DNA is TGCGCCAGCAGCCAAGGCCCCCGGGGGCGCACAGATACGCAGTATTTT. This gives the protein CASSQGPRGRTDTQYF. V is TRBV4-1 and J is TRBJ2-3, with D possibly being TRBD1 or TRBD2 (6 bases each). The V end lost 1 base, the J end lost 1 base, and 12 bases lay between the germline ends. CDR1 is MGHRA, CDR2 YSYEKL, per germline. The CDR3 is 16 residues long.

The CDR3, as DNA: TGTGCCTTACAGCCAGGCGACACTGAAGCTTTCTTT. Residues: CALQPGDTEAFF. The rearrangement links TRBV30 to TRBJ1-1; the D is unclear. CDR3 length equals 12 residues. Germline loops: CDR1 GTSNPN, CDR2 SVGIG (reference sequence). The V and J ends lost 7 bases and 3 bases respectively, with 12 bases between them. Using reference TRBV30 and TRBJ1-1 for the parts outside the CDR3, the full variable domain is SQTIHQWPATLVQPVGSPLSLECTVEGTSNPNLYWYRQAAGRGLQLLFYSVGIGQISSEVPQNLSASRPQDRQFILSSKKLLLSDSGFYLCALQPGDTEAFFGQGTRLTVV.

This rearrangement joins TRBV10-3 to TRBJ1-2; 9 bases fit TRBD1. Per germline, CDR1 ENHRY and CDR2 SYGVKD. The CDR3 is made up of 14 amino acids. Losses at the gene ends were 5 bases for V and 7 bases for J; bases not matched to a gene: 8. The CDR3 sequence is CAISPQDRGGGYTF. The CDR3 nucleotides are TGTGCCATCAGTCCACAGGACAGGGGTGGTGGCTACACCTTC.

V usage is TRBV14 and J usage is TRBJ1-1; 9 bases agree with TRBD1. Germline V lookup: CDR1 SGHDN, CDR2 FVKESK. The CDR3 is made up of 15 amino acids. Unmatched junction bases numbered 4, after V lost 4 bases and J lost 1 base. This CDR3 is CASSRMGQGNTEAFF. CDR3 coding DNA: TGTGCCAGCAGCCGAATGGGACAGGGGAACACTGAAGCTTTCTTT.

This clone was observed at least ten times. The V call is TRBV11-2, the J call TRBJ2-7; unclear D gene. The CDR3 loop spans 15 amino acids. Trimming took off 5 bases at V and 5 bases at J, with 19 bases between the two ends. Germline-derived CDR1 and CDR2 are SGHAT and FQNNGV. The CDR3 DNA reads as TGTGCCAGCAGCGATGGCGTATACGAGTTAGACGAGCAGTACTTC. It translates to CASSDGVYELDEQYF.

The chain uses TRBV9 and TRBJ1-1, with D unresolved. The CDR3 totals 15 residues. CDR1 and CDR2 (germline): SGDLS, YYNGEE. Trimming removed 0 bases from V and 1 base from J, with 10 bases in between. The CDR3 nucleotides read TGTGCCAGCAGCGTAGGAGGAGTCGAGAACACTGAAGCTTTCTTT. Amino acids: CASSVGGVENTEAFF.

This chain connects TRBV5-1 to TRBJ1-5, with TRBD1 matching over 9 bases. The trim removed 4 bases at V and 4 bases at J, leaving 9 bases unmatched. Germline V gives CDR1 SGHRS, CDR2 YFSETQ. This CDR3 region has 16 residues. The CDR3 reads CASSPSTGTGNQPQHF. The CDR3 region has the DNA TGCGCCAGCAGCCCATCAACCGGGACAGGGAATCAGCCCCAGCATTTT.

The rearrangement uses TRBV4-3 and TRBJ1-6; unclear D gene. CDR3 length: 15 amino acids. Per germline, CDR1 LGHNA and CDR2 YSLEER. Trimming cost V 1 base and J 7 bases, with 11 bases left between them. In nucleotides, the CDR3 is TGCGCCAGCAGCCAAGGGACGGGTGGGAATTCACCCCTCCACTTT. Protein product: CASSQGTGGNSPLHF.